This T cell receptor beta chain was retrieved from a study of CD8+CD57+ T cells in acquired aplastic anemia. TCR beta VDJ and CDR3 were profiled, and genomic DNA was the template. TCRdb processed the reads anew with MiXCR; each CDR3 protein has one entry. The sample comprises 200,000 to 250,000 distinct CDR3 sequences, 55% to 65% of which are singletons, and around 58% rests with the top ten. Study-wide findings and caveats: The same twenty-nine CD8+ CDR3 sequences occurred in patients and in controls.

Germline V gene data show CDR1 as SEHNR and CDR2 as FQNEAQ (reference sequence). The junction had 7 bases not matched to a gene; V was cut back by 3 bases and J by 8 bases. The length of the CDR3 is 14 residues. Individuals selected for sequencing had exhibited CD8+CD57+ cell expansion on flow cytometry. Concerning this clonotype itself: Its antigen is currently unknown.

The TCR was taken from a human donor with aplastic anemia. J is TRBJ1-2 and V is TRBV7-9; 9 bases map to TRBD1. The sample taken for sequencing was sorted CD4+, CD8+, or CD8+CD57+ T cells (not recorded which) from PBMCs. The CDR3 DNA is TGTGCCAGCAGCTTCTTGGGACAGGGTGTGGGCTACACCTTC. Translation gives CASSFLGQGVGYTF.